The sequence of this T cell receptor (beta chain) was determined in a study of metastatic and nonmetastatic thyroid tumors. With 2 bases removed from V and 6 bases from J, the gap between germline ends came to 14 bases. The CDR3 extends over 15 amino acids. CDR1 is SGHAT, CDR2 FQNNGV, per germline. There were no patients who had received any treatment before thyroid surgery. Through MiXCR, TCRdb re-clonotyped the PCR reads. The sample lists roughly 59,000 clones, about 17% occurring once. The rearrangement uses TRBV11-2 and TRBJ2-1; no clear D gene. The specimen sequenced was blood. This receptor was obtained from a male donor with papillary thyroid cancer or a benign thyroid nodule (not recorded which). Some clones in this sample may be carry-over from other donors' samples. The CDR3 DNA is TGTGCCAGCAGCTTACGGCGTGAGTCGATCAATGAGCAGTTCTTC. This sequence encodes CASSLRRESINEQFF. The whole variable domain, remainder taken from reference TRBV11-2 and TRBJ2-1, is EAGVAQSPRYKIIEKRQSVAFWCNPISGHATLYWYQQILGQGPKLLIQFQNNGVVDDSQLPKDRFSAERLKGVDSTLKIQPAKLEDSAVYLCASSLRRESINEQFFGPGTRLTVL.